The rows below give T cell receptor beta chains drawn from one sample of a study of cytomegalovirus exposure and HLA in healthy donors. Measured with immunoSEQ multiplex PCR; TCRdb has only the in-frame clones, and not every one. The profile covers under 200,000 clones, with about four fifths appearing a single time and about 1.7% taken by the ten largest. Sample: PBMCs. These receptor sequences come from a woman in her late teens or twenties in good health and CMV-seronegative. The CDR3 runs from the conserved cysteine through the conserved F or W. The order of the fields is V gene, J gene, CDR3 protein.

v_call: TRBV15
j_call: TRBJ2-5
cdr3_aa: CATSRGALAGAETQYF

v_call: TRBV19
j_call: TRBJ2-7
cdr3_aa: CASSIGQGAHYEQYF

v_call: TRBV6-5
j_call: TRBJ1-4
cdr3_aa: CASRRQGGWEKLFF

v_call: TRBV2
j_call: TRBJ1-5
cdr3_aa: CASLQGNSNQPQHF

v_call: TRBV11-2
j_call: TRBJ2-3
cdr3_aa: CASLSGRAEDTQYF

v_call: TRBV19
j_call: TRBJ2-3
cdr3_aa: CASSTRQDTQYF

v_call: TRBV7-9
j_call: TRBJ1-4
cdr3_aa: CASSRDSLLYEKLFF

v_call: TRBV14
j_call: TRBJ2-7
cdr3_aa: CASSPRRGRRGTYEQYF

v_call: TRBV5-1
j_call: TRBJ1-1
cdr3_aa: CASSLLARDTEAFF

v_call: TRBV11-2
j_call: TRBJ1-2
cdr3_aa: CASRPTGAGYTF

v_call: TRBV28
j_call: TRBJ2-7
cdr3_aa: CASSFGGLRGEQYF

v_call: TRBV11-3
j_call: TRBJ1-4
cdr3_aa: CASSFRQGDEKLFF

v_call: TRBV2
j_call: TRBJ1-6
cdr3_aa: CASSAQSSYNSPLHF

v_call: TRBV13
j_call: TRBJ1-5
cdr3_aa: CASSLGLGTGINQPQHF

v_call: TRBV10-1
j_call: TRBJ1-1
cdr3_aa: CASSELQSTEAFF

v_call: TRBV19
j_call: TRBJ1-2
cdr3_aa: CASSMYSDRAGSYTF

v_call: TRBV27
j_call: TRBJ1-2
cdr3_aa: CASSLQGDYGYTF

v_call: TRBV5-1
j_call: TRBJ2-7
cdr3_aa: CASSARDRVYEQYF

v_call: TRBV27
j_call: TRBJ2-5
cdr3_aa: CASSLDRVAETQYF

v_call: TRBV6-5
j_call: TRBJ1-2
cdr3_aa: CASYQDSNYGYTF

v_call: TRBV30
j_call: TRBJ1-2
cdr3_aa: CAWSVQGVIYGYTF

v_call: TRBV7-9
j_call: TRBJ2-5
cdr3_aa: CSSSLGSSGTVGTQYF

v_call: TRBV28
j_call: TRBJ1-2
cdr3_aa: CASSLSGSGYTF

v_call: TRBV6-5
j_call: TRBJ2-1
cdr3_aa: CASSNRDRGYNEQFF

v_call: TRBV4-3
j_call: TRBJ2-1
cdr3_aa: CASSQDWSNSNEQFF

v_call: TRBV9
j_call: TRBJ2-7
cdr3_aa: CASSAGLANTYEQYF

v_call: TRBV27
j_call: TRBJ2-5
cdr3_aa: CASSFLGSTYQETQYF

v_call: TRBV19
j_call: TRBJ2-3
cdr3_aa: CASSIPVGGPDTQYF

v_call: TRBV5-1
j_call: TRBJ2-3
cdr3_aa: CASSFWSSGPAPDTQYF